The 27 T cell receptor beta chains below come from one sample, sequenced in a study of T-cell memory formation after mild COVID-19. Using its own MiXCR run on the 5' RACE reads, TCRdb lists one record per CDR3 protein. The table lists 400,000 to 500,000 distinct CDR3 sequences, 20% of them singletons. The sequenced sample was PBMCs or a T cell subset sorted from them (not recorded which). Every receptor here comes from an adult woman who had mild COVID-19 (a few samples of this study predate the infection). Cell type and time point are not known.

The V gene is TRBV30, the J gene TRBJ2-1; TRBD2 matches at 10 bases. After removal of 4 bases from V and 4 bases from J, the junction contained 4 bases not matched to a gene. CDR1 GTSNPN and CDR2 SVGIG come from the germline V gene (reference sequence). The CDR3 is made up of 14 amino acids. The chain's CDR3 is CAWTSGSIYNEQFF. DNA of the CDR3: TGTGCCTGGACTAGCGGGAGTATATACAATGAGCAGTTCTTC.

This clonotype was detected a few times. The rearrangement joins TRBV2 to TRBJ2-1; D possibly corresponds to TRBD2 (5 bases). Looked up from germline, CDR1 is SNHLY and CDR2 is FYNNEI. This CDR3 comprises 13 residues. Trimming cost V 7 bases and J 1 base, with 8 bases left between them. The CDR3 loop is CASTGGSYNEQFF. The DNA for the CDR3 is TGTGCCAGCACAGGCGGGTCCTACAATGAGCAGTTCTTC.

The gene calls are TRBV7-2 and TRBJ1-5; 8 bases are a match to TRBD1. This CDR3 region has 15 residues. CDR1 and CDR2 from the germline V gene are SGHTA and FQGNSA. Losses at the gene ends were 4 bases for V and 9 bases for J; bases not matched to a gene: 11. The DNA of the CDR3 is TGTGCCAGCAGCTCGGACAGGGCGGTGGCCGGGCCCCAGCATTTT. This translates into CASSSDRAVAGPQHF.

This clonotype showed up just a few times. The chain is built from TRBV30 and TRBJ1-2; 7 nucleotides line up with TRBD1. This CDR3 is built from 15 residues. The V gene end was trimmed by 4 bases and the J gene end by 3 bases; junction bases not matched to a gene: 11. CDR1 is GTSNPN, CDR2 SVGIG, per germline (reference sequence). CDR3 coding DNA: TGTGCCTGGACCAACAACGAGGGGGCGGACTATGGCTACACCTTC. Its protein is CAWTNNEGADYGYTF.

In its sample, this clonotype was seen a few times. The genes are TRBV6-2 or TRBV6-3 and TRBJ1-3, with 7 bases lining up with TRBD1. From germline, CDR1 is MNHEY and CDR2 SVGEGT. The CDR3 length is 17 residues. Trimming took 0 bases from V and 0 from J; bases not matched to a gene: 5. CDR3 sequence (DNA): TGTGCCAGCAGTTACTCGAGGACAGGAAGCTCTGGAAACACCATATATTTT. Protein sequence: CASSYSRTGSSGNTIYF.

This clonotype was seen a few times. The chain employs TRBV20-1 and TRBJ2-2, with D tentatively TRBD2 (6 bases). V was cut by 6 bases and J by 9 bases, with 20 bases left in between. The germline gives CDR1 DFQATT, CDR2 SNEGSKA (reference sequence). The CDR3 length is 14 residues. The CDR3 nucleotides read TGCAGTGCGACCTCCGGGACTGCCTCCAGGGAGCTGTTTTTT. Translating it yields CSATSGTASRELFF.

In its sample, this clonotype was seen a few times. V gene TRBV5-1 combines with J gene TRBJ2-7; the match to TRBD2 covers 9 bases. This CDR3 is 17 amino acids long. Trimming cost V 2 bases and J 1 base; bases outside gene matches: 10. Germline CDR1 reads SGHRS; CDR2 reads YFSETQ. CDR3 coding DNA: TGCGCCAGCAGCTTTCGTCGAGCTAGCGGGGCGTCCTACGAGCAGTACTTC. Translated, it gives CASSFRRASGASYEQYF. Together with reference TRBV5-1 and TRBJ2-7, the CDR3 gives the full variable domain: KAGVTQTPRYLIKTRGQQVTLSCSPISGHRSVSWYQQTPGQGLQFLFEYFSETQRNKGNFPGRFSGRQFSNSRSEMNVSTLELGDSALYLCASSFRRASGASYEQYFGPGTRLTVT.

This chain uses TRBV15 with TRBJ1-4; possible D gene TRBD1, 6 bases. The CDR3 length is 16 residues. V was shortened by 3 bases and J by 3 bases, with 14 bases between the two germline ends. CDR1 and CDR2 (germline): LNHNV, YYDKDF (reference sequence). The CDR3 loop is CATSRSSEGANEKLFF. The CDR3 nucleotides read TGTGCCACCAGCAGGTCCTCCGAGGGGGCTAATGAAAAACTGTTTTTT.

The chain links TRBV27 to TRBJ1-6; maybe TRBD1 (5 bases). V was clipped by 2 bases and J by 9 bases, with 14 bases between them. The CDR3 is made up of 15 amino acids. Looked up from germline, CDR1 is MNHEY and CDR2 is SMNVEV (reference sequence). The CDR3 DNA is TGTGCCAGCAGTTTAAGCTTGGGGGTGGGTTCACCCCTCCACTTT. Amino acid sequence: CASSLSLGVGSPLHF.

This clonotype was detected only a few times. The V and J genes are TRBV5-1 and TRBJ2-1, with D possibly TRBD2 on 5 matching bases. This CDR3 comprises 13 residues. V was shortened by 2 bases and J by 10 bases, with 13 bases between the two germline ends. Germline V CDR1 and CDR2: SGHRS, YFSETQ. The CDR3 is CASSFPQGLEQFF. CDR3 sequence (DNA): TGCGCCAGCAGCTTCCCACAAGGACTGGAGCAGTTCTTC.

In this sample, this clonotype turned up a few times. The chain employs TRBV7-9 and TRBJ2-2, with TRBD2 identical over 10 bases. The ends lost 6 bases at V and 7 bases at J; junction bases unmatched: 8. Germline CDR1 SEHNR, CDR2 FQNEAQ (reference sequence). The CDR3 is made up of 15 amino acids. CDR3 amino acids: CASRIERGGNGELFF. For the CDR3, the DNA is TGTGCCAGCAGAATTGAGCGGGGGGGCAACGGGGAGCTGTTTTTT. Together with reference TRBV7-9 and TRBJ2-2, the CDR3 gives the full variable domain: DTGVSQNPRHKITKRGQNVTFRCDPISEHNRLYWYRQTLGQGPEFLTYFQNEAQLEKSRLLSDRFSAERPKGSFSTLEIQRTEQGDSAMYLCASRIERGGNGELFFGEGSRLTVL.

The CDR3 DNA follows: TGCGCCAGCAGCTTGATGGGCAGGGACATCAATGAGCAGTTCTTC. Translation gives CASSLMGRDINEQFF. The chain links TRBV5-1 to TRBJ2-1; a weak D match, TRBD1 (6 bases). The germline V and J ends were trimmed by 1 base and 6 bases, with 14 bases remaining between them. Per germline, CDR1 SGHRS and CDR2 YFSETQ. The length of the CDR3 is 15 residues.

The chain uses TRBV20-1 and TRBJ1-4; D gene ambiguous. The germline V gene has CDR1 DFQATT and CDR2 SNEGSKA (reference sequence). The CDR3 spans 14 residues. With 6 bases removed from V and 4 bases from J, the gap between germline ends came to 15 bases. CDR3 in amino acids: CSARGGRSNEKLFF. The CDR3 region has the DNA TGCAGTGCCCGAGGAGGGCGGAGTAATGAAAAACTGTTTTTT.

This clonotype was counted a few times. The chain has TRBV12-3 or TRBV12-4 and TRBJ2-2; weak D call: TRBD1 (6 bases). V was shortened by 0 bases and J by 7 bases, with 9 bases between the two germline ends. This CDR3 contains 14 residues. The CDR3, as DNA: TGTGCCAGCAGTTTAGCGCTGACAGGCGGGGAGCTGTTTTTT. Its translation: CASSLALTGGELFF.

The rearrangement joins TRBV4-3 to TRBJ2-7; 10 bases line up with TRBD1. Losses at the gene ends were 2 bases for V and 5 bases for J; bases not matched to a gene: 3. Germline V lookup: CDR1 LGHNA, CDR2 YSLEER. CDR3 size: 14 residues. This CDR3 is CASSQSDRGHEQYF. Written as DNA, the CDR3 is TGCGCCAGCAGCCAAAGCGACAGGGGGCACGAGCAGTACTTC.

This clonotype is classed as medium-sized. V is TRBV6-6 and J is TRBJ1-1; 9 positions agree with TRBD1. Germline trimming cut 5 bases from V and 2 bases from J; bases unmatched to any gene: 6. CDR1 is MNHNY and CDR2 is SVGAGI in the germline V gene (reference sequence). The CDR3 consists of 15 residues. CDR3 in DNA: TGTGCCAGCAGTAAGCCGGGACAGGGTAACACTGAAGCTTTCTTT. Its translation: CASSKPGQGNTEAFF.

V and J are TRBV19 and TRBJ1-4; weak D call: TRBD1 (5 bases). Trimming shortened V by 6 bases and J by 0 bases, and 11 bases separated the two germline ends. CDR1 and CDR2 from the germline V gene are LNHDA and SQIVND (reference sequence). This CDR3 is built from 15 residues. CDR3 sequence (DNA): TGTGCCAGTAGCCCCGGGGGGGCAACTAATGAAAAACTGTTTTTT. Encoded protein: CASSPGGATNEKLFF.

V usage is TRBV11-2 and J usage is TRBJ2-3; a weak D match, TRBD1 (5 bases). The CDR3 contains 21 residues. Germline V gives CDR1 SGHAT, CDR2 FQNNGV. Trimming removed 1 base at V and 1 base at J, with 27 bases between. The CDR3 DNA is TGTGCCAGCAGCTTAGGGTGGACACTGGGTTTCGAAAACGGTGGCACAGATACGCAGTATTTT. This sequence encodes CASSLGWTLGFENGGTDTQYF.

V and J are TRBV7-2 and TRBJ2-1, with D tentatively TRBD1 or TRBD2 (5 bases each). This CDR3 contains 16 residues. Trimming took off 3 bases at V and 2 bases at J, with 14 bases between the two ends. Germline-derived CDR1 and CDR2 are SGHTA and FQGNSA. CDR3 DNA: TGTGCCAGCAGCTTGATGGGGCGGGCCGCCTACAATGAGCAGTTCTTC. As protein: CASSLMGRAAYNEQFF.

In its sample, this clonotype was seen a few times. This sequence joins TRBV12-3 or TRBV12-4 and TRBJ2-2; TRBD1 aligns across 7 bases. V was pared by 7 bases and J by 3 bases, with 11 bases of the junction left unmatched. The CDR3 consists of 16 residues. The CDR3 spells CASTPFRGGDTGELFF. For the CDR3, the DNA is TGTGCCAGCACCCCCTTTAGAGGGGGCGACACCGGGGAGCTGTTTTTT.

This chain connects TRBV7-9 to TRBJ2-7; D is unclear. This CDR3 has 12 residues. With 5 bases removed from V and 3 bases from J, the gap between germline ends came to 8 bases. From germline, CDR1 is SEHNR and CDR2 FQNEAQ (reference sequence). CDR3 coding DNA: TGTGCCAGCAGCACCGCCTACTACGAGCAGTACTTC. Translating gives CASSTAYYEQYF.

This chain connects TRBV29-1 to TRBJ1-1; 10 bases map to TRBD1. The trim removed 2 bases at V and 4 bases at J, leaving 13 bases unmatched. This CDR3 has 17 residues. CDR1 is SQVTM and CDR2 is ANQGSEA in the germline V gene. CDR3 sequence reads: CSVEISGQGRVFTEAFF. In nucleotides, the CDR3 is TGCAGCGTTGAAATCTCGGGACAGGGGAGGGTATTCACTGAAGCTTTCTTT. Variable domain in full (rest from reference TRBV29-1 and TRBJ1-1): SAVISQKPSRDICQRGTSLTIQCQVDSQVTMMFWYRQQPGQSLTLIATANQGSEATYESGFVIDKFPISRPNLTFSTLTVSNMSPEDSSIYLCSVEISGQGRVFTEAFFGQGTRLTVV.

The gene calls are TRBV27 and TRBJ2-2, with 7 bases fitting TRBD1. Germline V lookup: CDR1 MNHEY, CDR2 SMNVEV (reference sequence). The CDR3 totals 18 residues. J gave up 5 bases and V 5 bases, and 17 bases lay outside the gene matches. The CDR3 here is CASSPRTGDSSRTGELFF. The CDR3 DNA follows: TGTGCCAGCAGTCCACGGACAGGAGACTCCAGCAGGACCGGGGAGCTGTTTTTT.

V is TRBV12-3 or TRBV12-4 and J is TRBJ1-1, with D perhaps TRBD1 (6 bases). The CDR3 runs to 15 residues. V was trimmed by 6 bases and J by 4 bases, leaving 18 bases between them. CDR3 nucleotides: TGTGCCAGCAGGAGGGGGTATAGTCCCGCCACTGAAGCTTTCTTT. It codes for CASRRGYSPATEAFF.

Only a few counts were recorded for this clonotype. V and J are TRBV5-1 and TRBJ1-2; 9 positions agree with TRBD1. The germline V gene encodes CDR1 SGHRS and CDR2 YFSETQ. CDR3 length: 15 residues. Trimming cost V 4 bases and J 8 bases; bases outside gene matches: 12. The CDR3 here is CASSPLGGTGYGYTF. As DNA, the CDR3 is TGCGCCAGCAGCCCACTCGGGGGGACAGGGTACGGCTACACCTTC.

J is TRBJ2-3 and V is TRBV15, with D possibly called TRBD1 or TRBD2 (5 bases each). V lost 3 bases, J lost 6 bases, and 19 bases lay in between. CDR1 and CDR2 (germline): LNHNV, YYDKDF (reference sequence). CDR3 length: 16 residues. The CDR3 DNA is TGTGCCACCAGCAGCCGGGACGACGCACTTTCTGATACGCAGTATTTT. The encoded protein is CATSSRDDALSDTQYF.

V usage is TRBV7-2 and J usage is TRBJ1-5; D may be TRBD1 (6 bases). The V gene's germline CDR1 is SGHTA and CDR2 FQGNSA. Trimming shortened V by 1 base and J by 9 bases, and 13 bases separated the two germline ends. This CDR3 spans 14 amino acids. The CDR3 DNA follows: TGTGCCAGCAGCTTAGGGGGGGCCCCGGGGCCCCAGCATTTT. This codes for CASSLGGAPGPQHF.